This entry lists 8 T cell receptor beta chains sequenced from one sample in a study of cytotoxic CD8 clonotypes in ibrutinib-treated CLL. Sequencing used immunoSEQ multiplex PCR; TCRdb keeps in-frame clones, though not all of them. Here the sample spans 65,000 to 80,000 clones, less than 85% being singletons. The sample consisted of PBMCs, taken after 24 months of ibrutinib treatment. The receptor set was obtained from a human donor with chronic lymphocytic leukemia.

The J gene is TRBJ1-5, the V gene TRBV27, with D perhaps TRBD1 (5 bases). Trimming cost V 6 bases and J 7 bases, with 19 bases left between them. Germline assignment: CDR1 MNHEY and CDR2 SMNVEV (reference sequence). This CDR3 region has 15 residues. The DNA for the CDR3 is TGTGCCAGCAGCTTGGGGGGGGTTTTCAGCCAGCCCCAGCATTTT. This sequence encodes CASSLGGVFSQPQHF.

The chain combines TRBV30 with TRBJ1-4, with 9 bases matching TRBD1. Germline V gene lookup returns CDR1 GTSNPN and CDR2 SVGIG (reference sequence). The CDR3 covers 17 residues. Losses at the gene ends were 0 bases for V and 7 bases for J; bases not matched to a gene: 12. The CDR3 bases are TGTGCCTGGAGTGTTAGCTTCAGGGGGACAGGGTTTGAAAAACTGTTTTTT. Translation: CAWSVSFRGTGFEKLFF.

The chain has TRBV5-1 and TRBJ2-5, with D perhaps matching TRBD2 (5 bases). V was cut by 4 bases and J by 3 bases, with 13 bases left in between. The germline V gene has CDR1 SGHRS and CDR2 YFSETQ. The CDR3 extends over 14 amino acids. The CDR3 spells CASSLGPGKETQYF. The CDR3 bases are TGCGCCAGCAGCCTGGGTCCGGGAAAAGAGACCCAGTACTTC.

This chain links TRBV6-6 with TRBJ1-1; TRBD1 matches 10 bases. In germline, CDR1 is MNHNY, CDR2 SVGAGI (reference sequence). Trimming removed 6 bases from V and 8 bases from J; junction bases left unmatched: 9. The CDR3 spans 14 residues. In DNA form, the CDR3 reads TGTGCCAGCAGACAGACAGGGGGCTTCTCCGAAGCTTTCTTT. This translates into CASRQTGGFSEAFF.

The chain joins TRBV19 to TRBJ1-1; 11 bases fit TRBD1. The CDR3 has 15 amino acids. CDR1 is LNHDA, CDR2 SQIVND, per germline (reference sequence). J gave up 1 base and V 6 bases, and 4 bases lay outside the gene matches. The DNA for the CDR3 is TGTGCCAGTAGCCCCGGACAGGGGGCGAACACTGAAGCTTTCTTT. Protein product: CASSPGQGANTEAFF.

The gene calls are TRBV10-3 and TRBJ2-5; D is undetermined. Germline CDR1 and CDR2: ENHRY and SYGVKD. V lost 3 bases and J 1 base, leaving 9 bases between the germline ends. The CDR3 spans 14 residues. CDR3: CAISEARLQETQYF. DNA for the CDR3: TGTGCCATCAGTGAAGCAAGACTCCAAGAGACCCAGTACTTC.

V and J are TRBV5-6 and TRBJ2-3, with D possibly being TRBD1 or TRBD2 (5 bases each). Deletions cut 3 bases from V and 2 bases from J, with 19 bases between. CDR1 and CDR2 from the germline V gene are SGHDT and YYEEEE. This CDR3 contains 17 residues. The CDR3 region is CASSSLGVPRDTDTQYF. DNA for the CDR3: TGTGCCAGCAGCTCCTTGGGGGTTCCTAGGGACACAGATACGCAGTATTTT.

On this clone: Other DNA sequences in the sample encode the same CDR3. The chain uses TRBV6-5 and TRBJ2-3, with a tentative D call TRBD2 (6 bases). Between the trimmed V and J ends, which lost 4 bases and 0 bases, there was a span of 8 bases. The CDR3 extends over 14 amino acids. Per germline, CDR1 MNHEY and CDR2 SVGAGI. As DNA, the CDR3 is TGTGCCAGCAGTTTAGCGGAGAGCACAGATACGCAGTATTTT. Translating gives CASSLAESTDTQYF.